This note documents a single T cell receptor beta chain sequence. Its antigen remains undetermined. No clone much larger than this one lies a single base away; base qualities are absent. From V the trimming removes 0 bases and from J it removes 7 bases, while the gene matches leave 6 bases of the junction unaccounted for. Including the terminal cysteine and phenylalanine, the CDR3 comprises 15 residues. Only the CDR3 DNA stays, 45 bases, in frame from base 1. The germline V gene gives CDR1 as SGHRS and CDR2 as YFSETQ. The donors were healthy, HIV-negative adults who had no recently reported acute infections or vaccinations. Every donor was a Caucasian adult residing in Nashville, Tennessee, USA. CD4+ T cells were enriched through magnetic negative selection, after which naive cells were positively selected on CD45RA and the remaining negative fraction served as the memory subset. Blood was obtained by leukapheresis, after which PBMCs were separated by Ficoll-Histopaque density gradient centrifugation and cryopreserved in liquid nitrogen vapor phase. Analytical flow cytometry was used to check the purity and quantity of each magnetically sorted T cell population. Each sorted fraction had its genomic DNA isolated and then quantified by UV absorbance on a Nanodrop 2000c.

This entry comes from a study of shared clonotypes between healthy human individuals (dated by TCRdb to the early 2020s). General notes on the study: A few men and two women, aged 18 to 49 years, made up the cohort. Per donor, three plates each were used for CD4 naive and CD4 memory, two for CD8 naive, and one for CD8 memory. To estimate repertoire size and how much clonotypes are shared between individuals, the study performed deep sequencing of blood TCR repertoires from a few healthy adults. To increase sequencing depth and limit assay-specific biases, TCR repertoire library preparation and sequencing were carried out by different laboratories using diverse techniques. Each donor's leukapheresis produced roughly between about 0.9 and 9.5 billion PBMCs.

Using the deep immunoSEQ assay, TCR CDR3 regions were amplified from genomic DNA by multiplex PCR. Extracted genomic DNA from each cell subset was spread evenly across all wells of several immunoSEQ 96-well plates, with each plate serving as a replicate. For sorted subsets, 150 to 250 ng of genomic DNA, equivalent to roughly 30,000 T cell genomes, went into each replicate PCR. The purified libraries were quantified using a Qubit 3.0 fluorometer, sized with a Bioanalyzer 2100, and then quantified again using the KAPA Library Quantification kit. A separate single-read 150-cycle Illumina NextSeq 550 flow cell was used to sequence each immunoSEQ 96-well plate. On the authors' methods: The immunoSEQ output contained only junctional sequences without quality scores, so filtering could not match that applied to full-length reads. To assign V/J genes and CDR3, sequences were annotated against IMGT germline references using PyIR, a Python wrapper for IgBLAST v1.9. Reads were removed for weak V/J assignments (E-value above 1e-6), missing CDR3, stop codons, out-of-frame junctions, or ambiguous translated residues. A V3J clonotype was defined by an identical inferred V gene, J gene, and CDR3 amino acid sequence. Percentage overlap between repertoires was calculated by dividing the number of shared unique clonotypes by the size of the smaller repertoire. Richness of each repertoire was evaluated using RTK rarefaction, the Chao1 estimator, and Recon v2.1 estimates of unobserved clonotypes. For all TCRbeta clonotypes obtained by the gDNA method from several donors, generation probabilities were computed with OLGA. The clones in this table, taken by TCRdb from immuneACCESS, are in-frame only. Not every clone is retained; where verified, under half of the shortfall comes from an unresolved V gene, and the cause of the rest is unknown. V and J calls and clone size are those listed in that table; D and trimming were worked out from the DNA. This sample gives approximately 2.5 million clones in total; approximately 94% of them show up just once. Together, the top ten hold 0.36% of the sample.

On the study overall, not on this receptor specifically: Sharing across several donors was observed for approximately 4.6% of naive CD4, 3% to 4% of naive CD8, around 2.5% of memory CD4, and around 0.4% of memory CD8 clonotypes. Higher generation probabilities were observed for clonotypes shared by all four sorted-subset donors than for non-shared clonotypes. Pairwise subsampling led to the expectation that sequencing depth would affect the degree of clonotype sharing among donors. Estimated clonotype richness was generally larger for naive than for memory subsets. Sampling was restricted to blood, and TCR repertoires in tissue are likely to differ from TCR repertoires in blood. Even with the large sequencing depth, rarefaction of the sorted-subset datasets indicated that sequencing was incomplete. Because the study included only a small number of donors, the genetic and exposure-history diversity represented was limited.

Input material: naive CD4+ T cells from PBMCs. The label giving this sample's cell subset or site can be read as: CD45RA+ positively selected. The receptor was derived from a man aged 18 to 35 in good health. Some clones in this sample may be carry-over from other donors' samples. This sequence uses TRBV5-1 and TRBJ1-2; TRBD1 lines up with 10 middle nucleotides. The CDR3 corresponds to CASSLAGQGVGGYTF. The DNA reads TGCGCCAGCAGCTTGGCCGGACAGGGGGTCGGTGGCTACACCTTC.